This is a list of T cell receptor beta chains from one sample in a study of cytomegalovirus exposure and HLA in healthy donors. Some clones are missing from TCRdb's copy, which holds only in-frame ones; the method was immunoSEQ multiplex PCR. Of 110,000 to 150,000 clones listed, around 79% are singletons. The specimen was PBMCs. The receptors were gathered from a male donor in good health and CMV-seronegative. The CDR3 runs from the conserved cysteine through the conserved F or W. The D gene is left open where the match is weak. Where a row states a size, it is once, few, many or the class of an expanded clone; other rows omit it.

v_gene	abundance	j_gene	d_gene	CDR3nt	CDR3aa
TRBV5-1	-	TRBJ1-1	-	TGCGCCAGCACCCCATCCAGAGGCCGCGGTCGGGACACTGAAGCTTTCTTT	CASTPSRGRGRDTEAFF
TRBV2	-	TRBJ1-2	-	TGTGCCAGCAGACAGGCTACTGTGGGCTATGGCTACACCTTC	CASRQATVGYGYTF
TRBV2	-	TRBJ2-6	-	TGTGCCAGCAGACAGGGATCTGGGGCCAACGTCCTGACTTTC	CASRQGSGANVLTF
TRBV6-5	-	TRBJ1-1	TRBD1	TGTGCCAGCAGTCGACAGGGAATGAACACTGAAGCTTTCTTT	CASSRQGMNTEAFF
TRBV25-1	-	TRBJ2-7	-	TGTGCCAGCCAATCGGACTTCTACGAGCAGTACTTC	CASQSDFYEQYF
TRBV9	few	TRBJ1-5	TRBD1	TGTGCCAGCAGCGTAGACGGGGGCGGGACAGGGGGCTATAGCAATCAGCCCCAGCATTTT	CASSVDGGGTGGYSNQPQHF
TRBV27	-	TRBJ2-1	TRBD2	TGTGCCAGCAGTTTATCGGGAATAGCGGGATGGTTCTTC	CASSLSGIAGWFF
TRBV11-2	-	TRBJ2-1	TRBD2	TGTGCCAGCAGCCCAGCGGGACTAGGAGGCGATGAGCAGTTCTTC	CASSPAGLGGDEQFF
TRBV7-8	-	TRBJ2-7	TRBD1	TGTGCCAGCAGCTGGGGACAGAGCTACGAGCAGTACTTC	CASSWGQSYEQYF
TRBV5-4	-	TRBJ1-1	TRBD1	TGTGCCAGCAGGAAAACAGGGGCTGACACTGAAGCTTTCTTT	CASRKTGADTEAFF
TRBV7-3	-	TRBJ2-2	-	TGTGCCAGCAGCTTAACACAGGTTAACACCGGGGAGCTGTTTTTT	CASSLTQVNTGELFF
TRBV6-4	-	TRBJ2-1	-	TGTGCCAGCAGTGACTCGAGGGGGGGCACCTACAATGAGCAGTTCTTC	CASSDSRGGTYNEQFF
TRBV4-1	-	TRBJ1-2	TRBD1	TGCGCCAGCAGCCAAAAACAGGGGGCTCTTGGCTACACCTTC	CASSQKQGALGYTF
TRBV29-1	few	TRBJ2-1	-	TGCAGCGTTGACCAGCGGACCATATACAATGAGCAGTTCTTC	CSVDQRTIYNEQFF
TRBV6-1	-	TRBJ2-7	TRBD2	TGTGCCAGCAGTGGAGGCACTAGCGGCTACGAGCAGTACTTC	CASSGGTSGYEQYF
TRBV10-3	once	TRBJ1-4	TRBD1	TGTGCCATCAGTGAGGCCGGGACAGGTGAAAAACTGTTTTTT	CAISEAGTGEKLFF
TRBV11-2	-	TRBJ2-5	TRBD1	TGTGCCAGCAGCTTATCCCCTGGGCAGGGGGCGCGAGAGACCCAGTACTTC	CASSLSPGQGARETQYF
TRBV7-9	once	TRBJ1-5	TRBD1	TGTGCCAGCGGGACAGGGGGCTTATATAGCAATCAGCCCCAGCATTTT	CASGTGGLYSNQPQHF
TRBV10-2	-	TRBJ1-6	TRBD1	TGCGCCAGCAATGACCGGGACAGGGCCTACTCCTATAATTCACCCCTCCACTTT	CASNDRDRAYSYNSPLHF
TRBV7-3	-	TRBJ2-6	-	TGTGCCAGCAGCTTAAACGGGGCTGGGGCCAACGTCCTGACTTTC	CASSLNGAGANVLTF
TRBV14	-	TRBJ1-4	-	TGTGCCAGCAGCCAAGTAGCTGAAAAACTGTTTTTT	CASSQVAEKLFF
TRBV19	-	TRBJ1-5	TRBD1	TGTGCCAGTAGTATAGAAGGGACAGGGGGCAGGGTAGCGTTTCAGCCCCAGCATTTT	CASSIEGTGGRVAFQPQHF
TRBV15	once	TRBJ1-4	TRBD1	TGTGCCACCAGCAGAGATGGGACAGCTAATGAAAAACTGTTTTTT	CATSRDGTANEKLFF
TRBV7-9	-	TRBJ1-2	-	TGTGCCAGCAGCTTAGCCGCAGCTAACTATGGCTACACCTTC	CASSLAAANYGYTF
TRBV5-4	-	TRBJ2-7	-	TGTGCCAGCAGTTTGTTCGACAGACCCTCCTACGAGCAGTACTTC	CASSLFDRPSYEQYF
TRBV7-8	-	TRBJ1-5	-	TGTGCCAGCTCGACCCACAGGGACAATCAGCCCCAGCATTTT	CASSTHRDNQPQHF
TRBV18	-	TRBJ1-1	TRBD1	TGTGCCAGCTCACCGGGGAAACAGGGGGCCACTGAAGCTTTCTTT	CASSPGKQGATEAFF
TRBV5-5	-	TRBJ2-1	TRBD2	TGTGCCAGCAGCTTGCTCTGGACTAGCGGGAATTACAATGAGCAGTTCTTC	CASSLLWTSGNYNEQFF